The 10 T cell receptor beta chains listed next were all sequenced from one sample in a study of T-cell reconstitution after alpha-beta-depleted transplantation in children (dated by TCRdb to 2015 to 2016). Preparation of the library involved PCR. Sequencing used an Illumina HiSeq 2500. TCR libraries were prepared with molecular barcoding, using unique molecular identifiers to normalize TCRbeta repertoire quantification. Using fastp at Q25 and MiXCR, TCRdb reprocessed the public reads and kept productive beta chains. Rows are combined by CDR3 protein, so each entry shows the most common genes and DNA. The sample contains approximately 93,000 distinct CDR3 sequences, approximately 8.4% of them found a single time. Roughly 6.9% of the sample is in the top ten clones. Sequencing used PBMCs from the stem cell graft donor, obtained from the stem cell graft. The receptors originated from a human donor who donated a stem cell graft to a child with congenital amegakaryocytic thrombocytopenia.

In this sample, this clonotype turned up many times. CDR3 in DNA: TGTGCCAGTATCTCCTGGGGGACTGAAGCTTTCTTT. This gives the protein CASISWGTEAFF. The V and J genes are TRBV28 and TRBJ1-1; maybe TRBD1 (5 bases). V lost 9 bases and J lost 5, with 13 bases in between. Germline V CDR1 and CDR2: MDHEN, SYDVKM. The CDR3 extends over 12 amino acids.

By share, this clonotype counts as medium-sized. CDR3 in amino acids: CSARSGTGNNQPQHF. The CDR3 nucleotides are TGCAGTGCTAGGTCCGGGACAGGGAACAATCAGCCCCAGCATTTT. V gene TRBV20-1 combines with J gene TRBJ1-5, with 9 bases matching TRBD1. CDR3 length: 15 amino acids. The junction had 6 bases not matched to a gene; V was cut back by 3 bases and J by 3 bases. Germline assignment: CDR1 DFQATT and CDR2 SNEGSKA (reference sequence).

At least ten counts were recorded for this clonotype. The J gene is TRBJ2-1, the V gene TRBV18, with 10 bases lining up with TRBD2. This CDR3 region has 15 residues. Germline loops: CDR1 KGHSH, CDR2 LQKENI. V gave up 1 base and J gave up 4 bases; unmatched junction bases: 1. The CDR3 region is CASSPQRGGYNEQFF. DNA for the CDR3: TGTGCCAGCTCACCACAGCGGGGGGGTTACAATGAGCAGTTCTTC.

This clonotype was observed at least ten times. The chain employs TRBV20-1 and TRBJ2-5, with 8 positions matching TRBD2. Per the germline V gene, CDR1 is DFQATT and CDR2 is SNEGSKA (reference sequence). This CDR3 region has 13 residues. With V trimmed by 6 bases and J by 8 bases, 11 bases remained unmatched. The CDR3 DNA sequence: TGCAGTGCCCGCCCAACGGGAGGGCCTACCCAGTACTTC. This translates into CSARPTGGPTQYF.

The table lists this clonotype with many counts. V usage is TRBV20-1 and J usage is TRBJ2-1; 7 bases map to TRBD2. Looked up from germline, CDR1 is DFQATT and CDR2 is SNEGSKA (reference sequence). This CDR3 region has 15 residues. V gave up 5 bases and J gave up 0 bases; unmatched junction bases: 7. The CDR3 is CSAPLLASSYNEQFF. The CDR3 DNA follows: TGCAGTGCTCCTCTACTAGCGTCCTCCTACAATGAGCAGTTCTTC.

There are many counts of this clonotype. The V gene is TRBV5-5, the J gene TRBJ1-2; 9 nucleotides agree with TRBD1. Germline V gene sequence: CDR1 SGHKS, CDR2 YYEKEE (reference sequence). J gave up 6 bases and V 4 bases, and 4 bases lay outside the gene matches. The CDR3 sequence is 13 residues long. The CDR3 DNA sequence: TGTGCCAGCAGCACAGGGGGCGCGGATGGCTACACCTTC. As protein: CASSTGGADGYTF.

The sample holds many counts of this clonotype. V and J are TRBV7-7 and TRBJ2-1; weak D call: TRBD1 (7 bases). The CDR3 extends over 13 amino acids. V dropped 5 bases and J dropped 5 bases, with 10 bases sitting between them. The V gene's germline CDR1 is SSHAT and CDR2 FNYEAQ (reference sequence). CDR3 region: CASSAGQNNEQFF. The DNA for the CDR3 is TGTGCCAGCAGCGCGGGACAGAACAATGAGCAGTTCTTC.

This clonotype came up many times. CDR3 protein: CASSLSWKAEQFF. The CDR3 DNA reads TGTGCCAGCAGTTTATCTTGGAAGGCTGAGCAGTTCTTC. V and J are TRBV28 and TRBJ2-1; D ambiguous. Trimming shortened V by 1 base and J by 9 bases, and 10 bases separated the two germline ends. Germline values: CDR1 MDHEN, CDR2 SYDVKM. This CDR3 spans 13 amino acids.

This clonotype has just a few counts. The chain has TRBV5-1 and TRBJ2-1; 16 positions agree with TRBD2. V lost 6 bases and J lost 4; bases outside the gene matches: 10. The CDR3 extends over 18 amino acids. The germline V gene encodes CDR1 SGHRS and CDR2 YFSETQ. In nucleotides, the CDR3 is TGCGCCAGCACCGTCGGGACTAGCGGGAGGGGTTTTTACAATGAGCAGTTCTTC. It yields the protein CASTVGTSGRGFYNEQFF.

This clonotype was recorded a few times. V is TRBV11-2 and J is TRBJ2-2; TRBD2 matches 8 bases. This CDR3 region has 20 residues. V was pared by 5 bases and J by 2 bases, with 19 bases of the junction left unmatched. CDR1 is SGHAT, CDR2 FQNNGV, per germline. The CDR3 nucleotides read TGTGCCAGCAGCCCGGGAGGGGGGCGCATCAGAATTAGTAACACCGGGGAGCTGTTTTTT. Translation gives CASSPGGGRIRISNTGELFF.